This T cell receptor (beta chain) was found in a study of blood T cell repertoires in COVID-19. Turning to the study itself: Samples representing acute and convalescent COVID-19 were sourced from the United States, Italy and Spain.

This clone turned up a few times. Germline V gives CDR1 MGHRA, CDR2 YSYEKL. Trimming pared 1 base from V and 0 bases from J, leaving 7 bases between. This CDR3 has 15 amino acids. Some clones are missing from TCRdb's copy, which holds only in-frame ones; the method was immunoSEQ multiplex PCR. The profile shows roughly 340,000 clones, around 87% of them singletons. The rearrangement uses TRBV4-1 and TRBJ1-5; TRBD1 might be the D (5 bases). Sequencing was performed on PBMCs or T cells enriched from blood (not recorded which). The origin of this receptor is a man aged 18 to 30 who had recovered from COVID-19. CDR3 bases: TGCGCCAGCAGCCAAGTAGACAGTAGCAATCAGCCCCAGCATTTT. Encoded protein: CASSQVDSSNQPQHF.